What follows are 13 T cell receptor beta chains derived from one specimen sequenced in a study of beta chain features in type 1 diabetes. The study reverse transcribed the entire isolated RNA, so it sequenced expressed TCRB transcripts. Here immunoSEQ multiplex PCR was the method, and the copy in TCRdb shows in-frame clones only, minus some. The sample lists almost 350,000 clones; approximately 8% were seen once. Source material: central memory CD4+ T cells from blood. The origin of the receptors is a woman under 30 in good health.

This chain uses TRBV5-5 with TRBJ2-1; 12 nucleotides align to TRBD2. The CDR3 has 17 residues. V trimming: 1 base; J trimming: 9 bases; junction bases outside the gene matches: 11. In germline, CDR1 is SGHKS, CDR2 YYEKEE (reference sequence). CDR3 protein: CASSLSRLAGEIGEQFF. The CDR3 DNA follows: TGTGCCAGCAGCTTGTCCCGACTAGCGGGAGAGATAGGTGAGCAGTTCTTC.

This clone was observed at least ten times. Other DNA sequences within the sample encode an identical CDR3. The chain joins TRBV7-2 to TRBJ1-5; D call uncertain. V shed 1 base and J shed 7 bases, with 5 bases lying between them. Per the germline V gene, CDR1 is SGHTA and CDR2 is FQGNSA. The CDR3 is 12 amino acids. Here the CDR3 reads CASSLDGQPQHF. Here the CDR3 DNA reads TGTGCCAGCAGCTTAGATGGACAGCCCCAGCATTTT.

This chain joins TRBV15 and TRBJ1-5, with D perhaps TRBD1 (5 bases). The germline gives CDR1 LNHNV, CDR2 YYDKDF (reference sequence). V shed 0 bases and J shed 4 bases, with 10 bases lying between them. The CDR3 is 15 amino acids. The DNA for the CDR3 is TGTGCCACCAGCAGAGACAGGGTACGTAATCAGCCCCAGCATTTT. Translated: CATSRDRVRNQPQHF.

V is TRBV5-8 and J is TRBJ2-5; 14 nucleotides align to TRBD2. V was pared by 4 bases and J by 1 base, with 6 bases of the junction left unmatched. The CDR3 spans 17 residues. Germline assignment: CDR1 SGHTS and CDR2 YDEGEE. The CDR3 DNA reads as TGTGCCAGCAGCCTGGGACTAGCGGGAGCCTCCCAAGAGACCCAGTACTTC. Residues: CASSLGLAGASQETQYF.

The V call is TRBV7-2, the J call TRBJ2-3; 9 positions agree with TRBD2. CDR3 length: 16 residues. The V and J ends lost 4 bases and 0 bases, in that order; junction bases with no gene match: 5. The germline CDR1 and CDR2 sequences are SGHTA and FQGNSA. The CDR3: CASSSRLAASTDTQYF. CDR3 DNA: TGTGCCAGCAGCTCCCGACTAGCGGCTAGCACAGATACGCAGTATTTT. The entire variable domain, with the rest obtained from reference TRBV7-2 and TRBJ2-3, is as follows: GAGVSQSPSNKVTEKGKDVELRCDPISGHTALYWYRQSLGQGLEFLIYFQGNSAPDKSGLPSDRFSAERTGGSVSTLTIQRTQQEDSAVYLCASSSRLAASTDTQYFGPGTRLTVL.

This clone was detected ten times or more. This chain links TRBV7-2 with TRBJ1-1, with 8 bases matching TRBD1. CDR1 SGHTA and CDR2 FQGNSA come from the germline V gene. This CDR3 is built from 13 residues. V was clipped by 6 bases and J by 10 bases; unmatched bases: 10. The CDR3: CASSSGQGGRAFF. The CDR3 nucleotides are TGTGCCAGCAGTTCTGGACAGGGTGGCCGAGCTTTCTTT.

The rearrangement joins TRBV5-5 to TRBJ2-1; TRBD2 matches at 8 bases. Germline values: CDR1 SGHKS, CDR2 YYEKEE (reference sequence). CDR3 length equals 17 residues. Losses at the gene ends were 4 bases for V and 1 base for J; bases not matched to a gene: 10. CDR3 protein: CASSPLAGILSYNEQFF. The CDR3 DNA reads as TGTGCCAGCAGCCCCTTAGCGGGAATATTGTCCTACAATGAGCAGTTCTTC.

This chain connects TRBV6-6 to TRBJ1-2; TRBD1 agrees at 9 bases. Germline V gene sequence: CDR1 MNHNY, CDR2 SVGAGI (reference sequence). With V trimmed by 0 bases and J by 3 bases, 5 bases remained unmatched. This CDR3 region has 16 residues. CDR3 sequence reads: CASSYSGTGRDYGYTF. The CDR3 nucleotides are TGTGCCAGCAGTTACTCCGGGACAGGGAGGGACTATGGCTACACCTTC.

The chain is built from TRBV11-2 and TRBJ1-1; possible D gene TRBD1, 5 bases. The ends were cut back, 2 bases at V and 3 bases at J, with 13 bases in the middle. Germline assignment: CDR1 SGHAT and CDR2 FQNNGV. The CDR3 sequence is 15 residues long. CDR3 residues: CASSLRPWGDTEAFF. The CDR3 coding sequence is TGTGCCAGCAGCTTACGCCCCTGGGGGGACACTGAAGCTTTCTTT.

This clone has more than one count but fewer than ten. V and J are TRBV6-5 and TRBJ2-1, with D possibly matching TRBD1 (6 bases). In germline, CDR1 is MNHEY, CDR2 SVGAGI. Trimming took off 8 bases at V and 7 bases at J, with 15 bases between the two ends. The CDR3 length is 13 residues. CDR3 in DNA: TGTGCCAGCGGAACAGGGCTAGGGAATGAGCAGTTCTTC. This encodes CASGTGLGNEQFF.

The chain is built from TRBV11-2 and TRBJ2-6; D not certain. The V end lost 6 bases, the J end lost 4 bases, and 10 bases lay between the germline ends. The V gene's germline CDR1 is SGHAT and CDR2 FQNNGV. The CDR3 totals 14 residues. The CDR3 region has the DNA TGTGCCAGCAGGCGTGGGCTGGGGGCCAACGTCCTGACTTTC. It specifies CASRRGLGANVLTF.

In this sample, this clone turned up many times. The gene calls are TRBV28 and TRBJ2-3; the D is unclear. V dropped 6 bases and J dropped 5 bases, with 12 bases sitting between them. The CDR3 loop spans 13 amino acids. Germline V CDR1 and CDR2: MDHEN, SYDVKM. DNA for the CDR3: TGTGCCAGCAGACACCGGGCCCTAGATACGCAGTATTTT. It encodes CASRHRALDTQYF.

At least ten counts were recorded for this clone. V usage is TRBV7-2 and J usage is TRBJ2-5; perhaps D is TRBD1 or TRBD2 (5 bases each). The CDR3 loop spans 13 amino acids. Trimming stripped 4 bases from V and 1 base from J, with 7 bases between. CDR1 is SGHTA, CDR2 FQGNSA, per germline. CDR3 sequence: CASSSGRQETQYF. CDR3 coding DNA: TGTGCCAGCAGCTCGGGACGCCAAGAGACCCAGTACTTC.